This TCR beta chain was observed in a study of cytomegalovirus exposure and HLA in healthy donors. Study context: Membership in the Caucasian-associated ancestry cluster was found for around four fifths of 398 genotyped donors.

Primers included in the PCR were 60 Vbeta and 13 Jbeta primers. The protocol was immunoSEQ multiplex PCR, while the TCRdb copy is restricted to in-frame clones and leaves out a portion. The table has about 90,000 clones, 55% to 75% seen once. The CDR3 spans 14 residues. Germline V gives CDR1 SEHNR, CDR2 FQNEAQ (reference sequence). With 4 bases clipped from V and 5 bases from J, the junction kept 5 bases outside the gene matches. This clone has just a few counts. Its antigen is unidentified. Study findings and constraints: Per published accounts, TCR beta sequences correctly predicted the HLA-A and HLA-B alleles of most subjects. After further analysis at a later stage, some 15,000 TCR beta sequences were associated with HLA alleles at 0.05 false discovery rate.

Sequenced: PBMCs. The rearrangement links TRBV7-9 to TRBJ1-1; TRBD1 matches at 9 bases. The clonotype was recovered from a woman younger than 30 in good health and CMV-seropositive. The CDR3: CASSYDRGKTEAFF. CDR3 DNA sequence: TGTGCCAGCAGCTACGACAGGGGGAAGACTGAAGCTTTCTTT.